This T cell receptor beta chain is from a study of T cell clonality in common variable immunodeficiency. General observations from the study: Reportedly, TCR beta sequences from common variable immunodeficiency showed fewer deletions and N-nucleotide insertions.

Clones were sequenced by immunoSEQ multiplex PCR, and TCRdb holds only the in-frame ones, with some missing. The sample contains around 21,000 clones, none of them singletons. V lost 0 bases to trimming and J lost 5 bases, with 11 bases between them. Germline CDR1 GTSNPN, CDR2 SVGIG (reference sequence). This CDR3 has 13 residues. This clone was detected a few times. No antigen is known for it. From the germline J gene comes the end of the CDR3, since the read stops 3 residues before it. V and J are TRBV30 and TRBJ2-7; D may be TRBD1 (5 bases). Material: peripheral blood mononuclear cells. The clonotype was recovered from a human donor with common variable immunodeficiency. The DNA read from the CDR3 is TGTGCCTGGAGTGTCGCAGGGTCCCACGAG. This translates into CAWSVAGSHE. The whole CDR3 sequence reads CAWSVAGSHEQYF.